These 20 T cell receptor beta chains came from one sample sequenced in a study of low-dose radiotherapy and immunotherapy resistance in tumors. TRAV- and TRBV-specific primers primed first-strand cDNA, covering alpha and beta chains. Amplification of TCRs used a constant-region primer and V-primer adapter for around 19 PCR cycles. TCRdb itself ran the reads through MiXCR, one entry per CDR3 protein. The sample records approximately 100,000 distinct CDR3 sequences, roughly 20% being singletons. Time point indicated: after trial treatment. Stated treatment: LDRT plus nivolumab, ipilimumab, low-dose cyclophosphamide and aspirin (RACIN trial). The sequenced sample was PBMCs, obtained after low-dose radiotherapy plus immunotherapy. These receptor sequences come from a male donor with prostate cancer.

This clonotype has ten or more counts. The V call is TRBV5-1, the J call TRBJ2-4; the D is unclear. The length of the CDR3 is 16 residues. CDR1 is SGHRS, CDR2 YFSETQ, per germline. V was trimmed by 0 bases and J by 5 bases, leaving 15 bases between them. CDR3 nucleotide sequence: TGCGCCAGCAGCTTGGGGCCCTCGGGCCCGGAAAACATTCAGTACTTC. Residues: CASSLGPSGPENIQYF.

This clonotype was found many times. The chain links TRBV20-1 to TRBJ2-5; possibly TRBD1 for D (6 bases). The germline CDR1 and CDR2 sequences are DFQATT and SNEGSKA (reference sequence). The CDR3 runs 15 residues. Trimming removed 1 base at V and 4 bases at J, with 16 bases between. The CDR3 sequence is CSARAFKGRGETQYF. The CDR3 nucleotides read TGCAGTGCTAGAGCTTTTAAGGGCAGGGGAGAGACCCAGTACTTC.

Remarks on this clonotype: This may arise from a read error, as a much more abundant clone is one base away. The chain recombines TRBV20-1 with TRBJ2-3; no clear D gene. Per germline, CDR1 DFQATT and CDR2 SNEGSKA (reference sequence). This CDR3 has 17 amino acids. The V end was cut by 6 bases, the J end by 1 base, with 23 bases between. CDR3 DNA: TGCAGTGCCACAAAAACTCATGGGATCTGGGGCACAGATACGCAGTATTTT. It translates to CSATKTHGIWGTDTQYF.

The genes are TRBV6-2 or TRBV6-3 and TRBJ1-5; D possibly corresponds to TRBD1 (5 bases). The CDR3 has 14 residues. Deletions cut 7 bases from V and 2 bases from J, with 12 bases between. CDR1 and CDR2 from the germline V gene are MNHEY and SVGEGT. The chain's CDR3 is CASTKPGGNQPQHF. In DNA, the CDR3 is TGTGCCAGCACCAAACCGGGGGGCAATCAGCCCCAGCATTTT.

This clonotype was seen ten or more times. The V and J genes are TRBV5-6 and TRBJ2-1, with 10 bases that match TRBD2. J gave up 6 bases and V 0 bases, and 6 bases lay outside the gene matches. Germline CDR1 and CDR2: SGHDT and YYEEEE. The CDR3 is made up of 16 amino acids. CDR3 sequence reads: CASSLEGSGGFNEQFF. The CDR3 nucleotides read TGTGCCAGCAGCTTGGAAGGTAGCGGGGGGTTCAATGAGCAGTTCTTC. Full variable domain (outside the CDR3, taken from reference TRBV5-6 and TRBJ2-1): DAGVTQSPTHLIKTRGQQVTLRCSPKSGHDTVSWYQQALGQGPQFIFQYYEEEERQRGNFPDRFSGHQFPNYSSELNVNALLLGDSALYLCASSLEGSGGFNEQFFGPGTRLTVL.

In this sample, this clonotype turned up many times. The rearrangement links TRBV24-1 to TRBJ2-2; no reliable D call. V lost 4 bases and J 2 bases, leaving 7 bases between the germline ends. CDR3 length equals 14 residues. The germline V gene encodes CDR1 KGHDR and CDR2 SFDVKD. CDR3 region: CATSEPSNTGELFF. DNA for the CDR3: TGTGCCACCAGTGAACCCAGTAACACCGGGGAGCTGTTTTTT.

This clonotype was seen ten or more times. For the CDR3, the DNA is TGTGCCAGCAGCCAAGGCTTAGGCTCCTACGAGCAGTACTTC. It is translated as CASSQGLGSYEQYF. V and J are TRBV14 and TRBJ2-7; D not certain. The CDR3 extends over 14 amino acids. The germline V and J ends were trimmed by 1 base and 0 bases, with 7 bases remaining between them. Germline V gene data show CDR1 as SGHDN and CDR2 as FVKESK.

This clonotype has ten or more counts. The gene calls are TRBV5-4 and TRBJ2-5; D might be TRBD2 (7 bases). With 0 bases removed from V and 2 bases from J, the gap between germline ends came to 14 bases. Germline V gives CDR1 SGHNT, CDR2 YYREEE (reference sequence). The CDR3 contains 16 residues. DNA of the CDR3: TGTGCCAGCAGCTTGGTAGGGGGGGTAAGGCAAGAGACCCAGTACTTC. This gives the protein CASSLVGGVRQETQYF. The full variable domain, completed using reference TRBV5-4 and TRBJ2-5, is ETGVTQSPTHLIKTRGQQVTLRCSSQSGHNTVSWYQQALGQGPQFIFQYYREEENGRGNFPPRFSGLQFPNYSSELNVNALELDDSALYLCASSLVGGVRQETQYFGPGTRLLVL.

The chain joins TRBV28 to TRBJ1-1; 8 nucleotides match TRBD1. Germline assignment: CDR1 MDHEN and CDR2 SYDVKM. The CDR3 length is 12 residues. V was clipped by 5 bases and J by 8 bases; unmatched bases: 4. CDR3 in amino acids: CASSSRGLEAFF. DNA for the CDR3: TGTGCCAGCAGTAGCAGGGGGCTGGAAGCTTTCTTT.

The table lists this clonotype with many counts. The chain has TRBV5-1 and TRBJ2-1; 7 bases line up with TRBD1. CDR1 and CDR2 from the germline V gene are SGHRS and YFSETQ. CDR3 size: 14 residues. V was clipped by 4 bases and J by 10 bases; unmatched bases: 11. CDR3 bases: TGCGCCAGCAGCCTGGACAGGAATCCCAAAGAGCAGTTCTTC. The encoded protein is CASSLDRNPKEQFF. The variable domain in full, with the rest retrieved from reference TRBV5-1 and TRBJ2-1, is KAGVTQTPRYLIKTRGQQVTLSCSPISGHRSVSWYQQTPGQGLQFLFEYFSETQRNKGNFPGRFSGRQFSNSRSEMNVSTLELGDSALYLCASSLDRNPKEQFFGPGTRLTVL.

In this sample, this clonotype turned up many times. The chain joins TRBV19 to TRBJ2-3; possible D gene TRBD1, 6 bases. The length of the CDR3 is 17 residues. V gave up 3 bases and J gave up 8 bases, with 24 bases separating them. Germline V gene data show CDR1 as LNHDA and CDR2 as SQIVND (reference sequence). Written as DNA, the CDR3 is TGTGCCAGTAGTATCGGGCAGGGGAGTGGGCGGAGAGGTACGCAGTATTTT. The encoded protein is CASSIGQGSGRRGTQYF.

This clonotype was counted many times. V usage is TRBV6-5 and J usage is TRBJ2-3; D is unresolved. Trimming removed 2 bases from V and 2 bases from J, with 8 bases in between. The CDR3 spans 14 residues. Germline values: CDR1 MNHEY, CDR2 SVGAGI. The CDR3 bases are TGTGCCAGCAGTTACGCAGGCCACACAGATACGCAGTATTTT. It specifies CASSYAGHTDTQYF.

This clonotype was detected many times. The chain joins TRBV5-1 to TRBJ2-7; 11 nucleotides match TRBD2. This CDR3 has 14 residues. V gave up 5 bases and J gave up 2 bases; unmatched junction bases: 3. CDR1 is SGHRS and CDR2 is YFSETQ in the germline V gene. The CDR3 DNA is TGCGCCAGCAGGACTAGCGGGACCACCTACGAGCAGTACTTC. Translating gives CASRTSGTTYEQYF.

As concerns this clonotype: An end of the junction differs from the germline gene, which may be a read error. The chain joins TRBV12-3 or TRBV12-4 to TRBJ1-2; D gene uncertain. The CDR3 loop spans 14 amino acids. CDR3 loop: CASSLAGQIYGYTF. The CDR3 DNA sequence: TGTGCGAGCAGTTTAGCCGGGCAAATCTATGGCTACACCTTC.

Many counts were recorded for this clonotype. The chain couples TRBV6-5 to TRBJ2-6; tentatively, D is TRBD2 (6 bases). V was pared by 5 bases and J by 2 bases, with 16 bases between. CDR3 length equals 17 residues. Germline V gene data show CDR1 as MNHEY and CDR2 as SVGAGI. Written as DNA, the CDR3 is TGTGCCAGCAGTGACACCGGAGGGGCCGCTGGGGCCAACGTCCTGACTTTC. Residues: CASSDTGGAAGANVLTF.

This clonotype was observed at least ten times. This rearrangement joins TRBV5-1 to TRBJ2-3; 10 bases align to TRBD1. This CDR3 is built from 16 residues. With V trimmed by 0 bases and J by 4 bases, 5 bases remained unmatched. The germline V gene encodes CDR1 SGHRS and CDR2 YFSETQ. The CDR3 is CASSLGQGAYADTQYF. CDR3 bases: TGCGCCAGCAGCTTGGGACAGGGGGCATATGCAGATACGCAGTATTTT.

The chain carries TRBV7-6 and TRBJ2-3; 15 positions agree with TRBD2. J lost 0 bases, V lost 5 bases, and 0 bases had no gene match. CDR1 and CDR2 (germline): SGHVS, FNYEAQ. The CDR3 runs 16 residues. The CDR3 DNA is TGTGCCAGCAGCGGGACTAGCGGGAGGAGCACAGATACGCAGTATTTT. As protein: CASSGTSGRSTDTQYF.

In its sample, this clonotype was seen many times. Here the CDR3 reads CATWTSGGSTDTQYF. The CDR3 DNA is TGTGCCACGTGGACTAGCGGGGGAAGCACAGATACGCAGTATTTT. V usage is TRBV10-3 and J usage is TRBJ2-3; 13 bases map to TRBD2. CDR3 length: 15 amino acids. Germline-derived CDR1 and CDR2 are ENHRY and SYGVKD. V lost 10 bases and J lost 0; bases outside the gene matches: 4.

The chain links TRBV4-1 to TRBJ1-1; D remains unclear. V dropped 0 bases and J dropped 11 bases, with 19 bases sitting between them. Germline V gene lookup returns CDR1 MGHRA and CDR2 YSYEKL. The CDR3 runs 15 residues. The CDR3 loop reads CASSQDTAPQRDAFF. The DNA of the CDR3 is TGCGCCAGCAGCCAAGATACGGCTCCCCAGAGGGATGCTTTCTTT.

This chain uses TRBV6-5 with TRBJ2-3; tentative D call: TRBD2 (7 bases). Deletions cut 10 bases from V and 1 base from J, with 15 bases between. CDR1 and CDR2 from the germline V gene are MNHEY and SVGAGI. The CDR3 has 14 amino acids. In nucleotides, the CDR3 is TGTGCCACTGGTAGGGGGGGCCGCACAGATACGCAGTATTTT. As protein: CATGRGGRTDTQYF.